The next 26 T cell receptor beta chains were all read from a single sample in a study of OX40 agonist ivuxolimab in advanced cancers. Sequenced by immunoSEQ multiplex PCR; TCRdb stores in-frame clones only, minus some. Seen here are 100,000 to 150,000 clones, about 93% observed once, and the top ten hold roughly 1%. Sample: CD4+ or CD8+ T cells sorted from blood, taken in a trial of the OX40 agonist ivuxolimab. Every receptor here comes from an adult with an advanced solid tumor such as melanoma, head and neck, liver or kidney cancer.

This chain joins TRBV10-2 and TRBJ1-2; tentatively, D is TRBD1 (5 bases). V gave up 3 bases and J gave up 11 bases, with 10 bases separating them. The CDR3 is made up of 11 amino acids. CDR1 is WSHSY and CDR2 is SAAADI in the germline V gene. The CDR3 loop is CASSDGRVYTF. As DNA, the CDR3 is TGCGCCAGCAGTGACGGCAGGGTGTACACCTTC.

The rearrangement uses TRBV19 and TRBJ2-1; D may be TRBD1 (5 bases). Germline V gives CDR1 LNHDA, CDR2 SQIVND (reference sequence). The V and J ends lost 5 bases and 10 bases respectively, with 15 bases between them. The CDR3 runs to 13 residues. The CDR3 DNA follows: TGTGCCAGTAGTTCCCAGGGTATGACCGAGCAGTTCTTC. Translation gives CASSSQGMTEQFF.

The rearrangement links TRBV7-6 to TRBJ2-4, with D hard to call. The germline V and J ends were trimmed by 2 bases and 0 bases, with 11 bases remaining between them. The germline V gene encodes CDR1 SGHVS and CDR2 FNYEAQ. The CDR3 sequence is 16 residues long. CDR3 nucleotide sequence: TGTGCCAGCAGCTTAATGGGCGGAGAAGCCAAAAACATTCAGTACTTC. Amino acids: CASSLMGGEAKNIQYF.

V and J are TRBV2 and TRBJ2-5; D call uncertain. CDR3 length equals 15 residues. Per germline, CDR1 SNHLY and CDR2 FYNNEI. The V and J ends lost 6 bases and 2 bases respectively, with 16 bases between them. The CDR3 region is CASSYIIRAQETQYF. The CDR3 coding sequence is TGTGCCAGCAGCTACATCATAAGGGCGCAAGAGACCCAGTACTTC.

The rearrangement links TRBV10-3 to TRBJ2-7; D perhaps matches TRBD2 (6 bases). Germline assignment: CDR1 ENHRY and CDR2 SYGVKD. The CDR3 consists of 14 residues. Trimming took 0 bases from V and 5 from J, leaving 11 bases between them. CDR3 protein: CAISESRGGNEQYF. Written as DNA, the CDR3 is TGTGCCATCAGTGAGTCAAGGGGAGGAAACGAGCAGTACTTC.

This chain uses TRBV30 with TRBJ1-1; perhaps TRBD1 as D (5 bases). CDR3 length: 11 residues. Germline V gives CDR1 GTSNPN, CDR2 SVGIG (reference sequence). Trimming cost V 2 bases and J 11 bases, with 12 bases left between them. CDR3 protein: CAWSTTKGAFF. The CDR3 DNA reads TGTGCCTGGAGTACCACAAAGGGGGCTTTCTTT.

This rearrangement joins TRBV19 to TRBJ1-2; TRBD1 matches at 10 bases. The V gene end was trimmed by 7 bases and the J gene end by 6 bases; junction bases not matched to a gene: 8. CDR3 length equals 14 residues. The V gene's germline CDR1 is LNHDA and CDR2 SQIVND (reference sequence). CDR3 loop: CASTLMTGGDGYTF. The CDR3 nucleotides are TGTGCCAGTACCTTGATGACAGGGGGCGATGGCTACACCTTC.

Notes on this clone: This CDR3 is also generated by other DNA sequences in the sample. The J gene is TRBJ1-5, the V gene TRBV18, with D unclear. V lost 3 bases, J lost 0 bases, and 12 bases lay in between. CDR1 is KGHSH, CDR2 LQKENI, per germline. The CDR3 covers 16 residues. The CDR3 loop is CASSPPAGNSNQPQHF. The CDR3 DNA follows: TGTGCCAGCTCACCGCCGGCAGGTAATAGCAATCAGCCCCAGCATTTT.

J is TRBJ2-2 and V is TRBV4-1, with a tentative D call TRBD1 (6 bases). Deletions cut 6 bases from V and 7 bases from J, with 15 bases between. The CDR3 extends over 14 amino acids. The V gene's germline CDR1 is MGHRA and CDR2 YSYEKL. CDR3 sequence (DNA): TGCGCCAGCAGTCCGTCCGACAGGTTCGGGGAGCTGTTTTTT. This sequence encodes CASSPSDRFGELFF.

The chain combines TRBV25-1 with TRBJ1-2; maybe TRBD1 (6 bases). Trimming took 7 bases from V and 4 from J, leaving 19 bases between them. Germline V gene lookup returns CDR1 MGHDK and CDR2 SYGVNS. This CDR3 is built from 15 residues. CDR3 region: CASTPSDRILYGYTF. The CDR3 DNA reads as TGTGCCAGCACCCCGAGCGACAGGATCCTCTATGGCTACACCTTC.

This clone was seen a few times. V is TRBV10-3 and J is TRBJ2-3, with D possibly matching TRBD2 (6 bases). This CDR3 region has 16 residues. V dropped 2 bases and J dropped 0 bases, with 12 bases sitting between them. Germline assignment: CDR1 ENHRY and CDR2 SYGVKD. This CDR3 reads CAISEPLAGSTDTQYF. The CDR3, as DNA: TGTGCCATCAGTGAGCCCCTGGCGGGAAGCACAGATACGCAGTATTTT.

This clone has only one observation. This chain uses TRBV1 with TRBJ2-5; TRBD2, as called in the table, went unchecked against the DNA. TRBV1 is labeled a pseudogene. This CDR3 has 13 residues. CDR3 coding DNA: TGCACCAGCAACTCACGGGAGCGGGAGACCCAGTACTTC. It translates to CTSNSRERETQYF.

This clone was recorded once. The rearrangement links TRBV5-4 to TRBJ2-3, with 7 bases matching TRBD1. CDR3 size: 14 residues. The V and J ends lost 5 bases and 0 bases, in that order; junction bases with no gene match: 3. The germline V gene encodes CDR1 SGHNT and CDR2 YYREEE (reference sequence). The DNA of the CDR3 is TGTGCCAGCAGTCTGACAGGGAGCACAGATACGCAGTATTTT. As protein: CASSLTGSTDTQYF.

The chain combines TRBV14 with TRBJ1-2; TRBD1 matches at 7 bases. This CDR3 has 15 residues. Germline lookup yields CDR1 SGHDN and CDR2 FVKESK. V lost 4 bases and J lost 2; bases outside the gene matches: 7. The CDR3 coding sequence is TGTGCCAGCAGCCGGATCGGACAGGAGAACTATGGCTACACCTTC. It specifies CASSRIGQENYGYTF.

The V gene is TRBV5-1, the J gene TRBJ2-7, with D possibly matching TRBD2 (6 bases). Germline V CDR1 and CDR2: SGHRS, YFSETQ. The CDR3 covers 13 residues. Trimming removed 0 bases at V and 5 bases at J, with 9 bases between. The CDR3 sequence is CASSLGPSDEQYF. The CDR3 DNA reads TGCGCCAGCAGCTTGGGGCCTAGCGACGAGCAGTACTTC. Combining the CDR3 with reference TRBV5-1 and TRBJ2-7 gives the whole variable domain KAGVTQTPRYLIKTRGQQVTLSCSPISGHRSVSWYQQTPGQGLQFLFEYFSETQRNKGNFPGRFSGRQFSNSRSEMNVSTLELGDSALYLCASSLGPSDEQYFGPGTRLTVT.

The chain uses TRBV7-9 and TRBJ2-1; either TRBD1 or TRBD2 may supply D (5 bases each). Deletions cut 1 base from V and 7 bases from J, with 8 bases between. The CDR3 runs to 13 residues. Germline V gene sequence: CDR1 SEHNR, CDR2 FQNEAQ (reference sequence). CDR3 region: CASSLGWGNEQFF. The CDR3, as DNA: TGTGCCAGCAGCTTAGGGTGGGGGAATGAGCAGTTCTTC.

The V and J genes are TRBV10-2 and TRBJ1-1; perhaps TRBD1 as D (5 bases). Germline V CDR1 and CDR2: WSHSY, SAAADI. The V end was cut by 8 bases, the J end by 4 bases, with 17 bases between. The CDR3 contains 14 residues. CDR3 DNA sequence: TGCGCCAGCGAGGGCAGGGACCCCCCCACTGAAGCTTTCTTT. Encoded protein: CASEGRDPPTEAFF.

The gene calls are TRBV6-1 and TRBJ1-1; possibly TRBD1 for D (6 bases). This CDR3 has 14 residues. Germline CDR1 is MNHNS and CDR2 is SASEGT. Trimming removed 5 bases from V and 4 bases from J, with 14 bases in between. CDR3 region: CASSKQGSSTEAFF. The CDR3 DNA reads as TGTGCCAGCAGTAAACAGGGTTCGAGCACTGAAGCTTTCTTT.

With respect to this clone: The sample has other DNA sequences that encode this CDR3 too. The J gene is TRBJ2-3, the V gene TRBV18; no clear D. V lost 3 bases and J lost 0, with 4 bases in between. Germline values: CDR1 KGHSH, CDR2 LQKENI. The CDR3 covers 13 residues. The CDR3 here is CASSPPSTDTQYF. The CDR3, as DNA: TGTGCCAGCTCACCCCCAAGCACAGATACGCAGTATTTT. The entire variable domain, with the rest obtained from reference TRBV18 and TRBJ2-3, is as follows: NAGVMQNPRHLVRRRGQEARLRCSPMKGHSHVYWYRQLPEEGLKFMVYLQKENIIDESGMPKERFSAEFPKEGPSILRIQQVVRGDSAAYFCASSPPSTDTQYFGPGTRLTVL.

This sequence joins TRBV11-2 and TRBJ2-1; TRBD2 aligns across 8 bases. The CDR3 runs to 16 residues. The V gene's germline CDR1 is SGHAT and CDR2 FQNNGV. The V segment lost 2 bases and the J segment 3 bases; nucleotides outside the gene matches: 6. The CDR3 DNA reads TGTGCCAGCAGCTTAAGTAGGAGCGGGGGCTACAATGAGCAGTTCTTC. This codes for CASSLSRSGGYNEQFF.

The chain combines TRBV28 with TRBJ1-5; 7 nucleotides line up with TRBD1. Trimming took 8 bases from V and 6 from J; bases not matched to a gene: 7. The CDR3 covers 13 residues. Per the germline V gene, CDR1 is MDHEN and CDR2 is SYDVKM. CDR3 in amino acids: CASHWQGGQPQHF. The CDR3 nucleotides are TGTGCCAGCCATTGGCAGGGGGGTCAGCCCCAGCATTTT.

V usage is TRBV27 and J usage is TRBJ2-2, with 13 bases that match TRBD2. The V gene end was trimmed by 5 bases and the J gene end by 5 bases; junction bases not matched to a gene: 5. Germline loops: CDR1 MNHEY, CDR2 SMNVEV (reference sequence). The length of the CDR3 is 16 residues. The CDR3 region has the DNA TGTGCCAGCAGTAAACTAGCGGGGGGGCCGACCGGGGAGCTGTTTTTT. Protein product: CASSKLAGGPTGELFF.

The V call is TRBV28, the J call TRBJ2-1; D may be TRBD2 (7 bases). Germline-derived CDR1 and CDR2 are MDHEN and SYDVKM. Trimming removed 5 bases from V and 4 bases from J, with 18 bases in between. This CDR3 region has 16 residues. The CDR3 DNA reads as TGTGCCAGCAGTGGGGGGGCGTTCCGCGGATACAATGAGCAGTTCTTC. It yields the protein CASSGGAFRGYNEQFF.

The chain links TRBV27 to TRBJ2-5; D gene unclear. TRBJ2-7 matches the DNA end more closely, so the J call is doubtful. Germline loops: CDR1 MNHEY, CDR2 SMNVEV (reference sequence). The CDR3 totals 15 residues. CDR3 loop: CASYLRTGFGYEQYF. CDR3 nucleotides: TGTGCCAGTTACCTTAGGACGGGCTTCGGGTACGAGCAGTACTTC.

The chain carries TRBV29-1 and TRBJ2-1; 8 nucleotides align to TRBD1. The germline V gene encodes CDR1 SQVTM and CDR2 ANQGSEA. CDR3 length: 14 residues. V trimming: 6 bases; J trimming: 7 bases; junction bases outside the gene matches: 11. The CDR3 here is CSVTTGAYDNEQFF. In DNA form, the CDR3 reads TGCAGCGTGACGACAGGGGCATATGATAATGAGCAGTTCTTC.

The chain has TRBV5-8 and TRBJ1-5, with 10 bases lining up with TRBD1. This CDR3 is built from 18 residues. V trimming: 2 bases; J trimming: 7 bases; junction bases outside the gene matches: 15. Germline loops: CDR1 SGHTS, CDR2 YDEGEE. CDR3 sequence reads: CASSFYPGTGVPRQPQHF. In DNA form, the CDR3 reads TGTGCCAGCAGCTTTTACCCCGGGACAGGGGTCCCGAGACAGCCCCAGCATTTT.